The rows below give T cell receptor beta chains drawn from one sample of a study of beta chain features in type 1 diabetes. Measured with immunoSEQ multiplex PCR; TCRdb has only the in-frame clones, and not every one. This sample has approximately 330,000 clones, with around 10% found just once. The specimen sequenced was naive CD4+ T cells from blood. Receptors originate from a woman in her 30s in good health. CDR3s include the opening cysteine and the closing phenylalanine or tryptophan. A D gene is named only where the DNA matches it firmly. Clone size is not always given. Where it is, it says once, few, many or a class for expanded clones.

CDR3 length: 16; J gene: TRBJ2-7; D gene: TRBD2; V gene: TRBV4-1; clone size: NA; CDR3 protein: CASRRIRGDSSYEQYF; CDR3 DNA: TGCGCCAGCAGACGAATACGGGGGGATAGCTCCTACGAGCAGTACTTC
CDR3 length: 14; J gene: TRBJ2-5; D gene: NA; V gene: TRBV18; clone size: few; CDR3 protein: CASSLREFRETQYF; CDR3 DNA: TGTGCCAGCTCACTACGGGAGTTTAGGGAGACCCAGTACTTC
CDR3 length: 15; J gene: TRBJ1-3; D gene: NA; V gene: TRBV18; clone size: NA; CDR3 protein: CASSPSVSSGNTIYF; CDR3 DNA: TGTGCCAGCTCACCTTCTGTTAGCTCTGGAAACACCATATATTTT
CDR3 length: 15; J gene: TRBJ1-2; D gene: NA; V gene: TRBV6-1; clone size: NA; CDR3 protein: CASSDPPTGNYGYTF; CDR3 DNA: TGTGCCAGCAGTGATCCCCCTACAGGGAACTATGGCTACACCTTC
CDR3 length: 15; J gene: TRBJ1-2; D gene: TRBD1; V gene: TRBV7-9; clone size: few; CDR3 protein: CASSLVVGGNYGYTF; CDR3 DNA: TGTGCCAGCAGCTTAGTCGTAGGGGGCAATTATGGCTACACCTTC
CDR3 length: 13; J gene: TRBJ1-1; D gene: NA; V gene: TRBV7-2; clone size: NA; CDR3 protein: CASSSPGLTEAFF; CDR3 DNA: TGTGCCAGCAGTTCCCCGGGTCTGACTGAAGCTTTCTTT
CDR3 length: 13; J gene: TRBJ2-1; D gene: TRBD2; V gene: TRBV5-1; clone size: few; CDR3 protein: CASGRSDGGGQFF; CDR3 DNA: TGCGCCAGCGGCCGCTCAGACGGGGGGGGGCAGTTCTTC
CDR3 length: 13; J gene: TRBJ2-5; D gene: TRBD2; V gene: TRBV29-1; clone size: NA; CDR3 protein: CSVIGTSGRPGDF; CDR3 DNA: TGCAGCGTCATCGGGACTAGCGGGAGGCCCGGGGACTTC
CDR3 length: 11; J gene: TRBJ2-7; D gene: NA; V gene: TRBV7-9; clone size: few; CDR3 protein: CASSLIYEQYF; CDR3 DNA: TGTGCCAGCAGCCTTATCTACGAGCAGTACTTC
CDR3 length: 14; J gene: TRBJ2-7; D gene: TRBD2; V gene: TRBV28; clone size: NA; CDR3 protein: CATTPGGLSDEQYF; CDR3 DNA: TGTGCCACCACACCGGGAGGGCTTAGCGACGAGCAGTACTTC